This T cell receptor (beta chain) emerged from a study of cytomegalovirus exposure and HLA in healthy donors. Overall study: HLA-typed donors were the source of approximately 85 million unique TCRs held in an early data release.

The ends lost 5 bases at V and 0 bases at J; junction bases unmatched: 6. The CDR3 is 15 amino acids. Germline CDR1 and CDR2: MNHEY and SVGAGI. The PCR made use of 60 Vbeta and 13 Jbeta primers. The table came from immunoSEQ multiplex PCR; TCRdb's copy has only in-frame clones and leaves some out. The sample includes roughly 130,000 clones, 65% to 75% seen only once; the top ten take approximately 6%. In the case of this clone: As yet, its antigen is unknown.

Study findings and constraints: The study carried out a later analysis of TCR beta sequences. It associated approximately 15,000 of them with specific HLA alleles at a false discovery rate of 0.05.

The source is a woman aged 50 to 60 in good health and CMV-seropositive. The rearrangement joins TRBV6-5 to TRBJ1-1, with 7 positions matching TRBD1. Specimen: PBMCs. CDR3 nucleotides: TGTGCCAGCAGTACCCGACAGGGACTGAACACTGAAGCTTTCTTT. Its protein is CASSTRQGLNTEAFF.